The present entry profiles one T cell receptor (beta chain) with its context. The data were obtained in a study of long-term antiretroviral therapy in people with HIV. Assay version v3.0 of immunoSEQ was used, and it was run at survey level. Assay used: immunoSEQ multiplex PCR; TCRdb lists only in-frame clones, some missing. Here the sample spans thousands of clones, roughly two thirds being singletons. CDR1 and CDR2 from the germline V gene are MGHRA and YSYEKL. CDR3 size: 14 residues. Trimming removed 4 bases at V and 2 bases at J, with 12 bases between. This clonotype was sampled from a man aged 40-50 years with HIV. V usage is TRBV4-1 and J usage is TRBJ2-7; D is possibly TRBD1 (5 bases). Sequencing was performed on unsorted PBMCs, taken 0.2 years after starting antiretroviral therapy. CDR3 in amino acids: CASSREQVTYEQYF. In DNA form, the CDR3 reads TGCGCCAGCAGCCGAGAACAGGTCACCTACGAGCAGTACTTC.